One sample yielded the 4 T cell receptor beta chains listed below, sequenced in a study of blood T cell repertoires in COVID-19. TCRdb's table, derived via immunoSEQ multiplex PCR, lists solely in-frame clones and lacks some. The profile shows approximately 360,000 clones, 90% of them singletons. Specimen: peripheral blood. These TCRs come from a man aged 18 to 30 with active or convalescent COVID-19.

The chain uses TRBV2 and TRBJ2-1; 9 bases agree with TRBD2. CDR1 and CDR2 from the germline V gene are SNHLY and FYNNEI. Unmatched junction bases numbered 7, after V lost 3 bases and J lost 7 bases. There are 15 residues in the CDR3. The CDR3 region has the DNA TGTGCCAGCAGTGACATAGCGGGGGTCCCTAATGAGCAGTTCTTC. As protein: CASSDIAGVPNEQFF.

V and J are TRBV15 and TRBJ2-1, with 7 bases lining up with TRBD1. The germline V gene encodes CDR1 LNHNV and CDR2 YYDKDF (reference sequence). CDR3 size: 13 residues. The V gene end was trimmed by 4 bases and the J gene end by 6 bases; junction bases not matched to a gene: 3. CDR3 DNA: TGTGCCACCAGCACCGGACAGGCCAATGAGCAGTTCTTC. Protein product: CATSTGQANEQFF. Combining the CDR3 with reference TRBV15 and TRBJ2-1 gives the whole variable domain DAMVIQNPRYQVTQFGKPVTLSCSQTLNHNVMYWYQQKSSQAPKLLFHYYDKDFNNEADTPDNFQSRRPNTSFCFLDIRSPGLGDTAMYLCATSTGQANEQFFGPGTRLTVL.

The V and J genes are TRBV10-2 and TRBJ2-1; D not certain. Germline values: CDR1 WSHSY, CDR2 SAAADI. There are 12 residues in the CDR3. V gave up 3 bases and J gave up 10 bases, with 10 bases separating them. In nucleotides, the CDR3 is TGCGCCAGCAGTGAAAGTGAGCCAGAGCAGTTCTTC. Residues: CASSESEPEQFF.

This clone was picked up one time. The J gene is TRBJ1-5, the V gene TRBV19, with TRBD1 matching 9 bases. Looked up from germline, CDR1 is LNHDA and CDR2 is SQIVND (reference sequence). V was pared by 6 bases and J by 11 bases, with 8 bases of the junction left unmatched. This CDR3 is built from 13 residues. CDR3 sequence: CASRGQGGRAQHF. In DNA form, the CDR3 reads TGTGCCAGTAGGGGACAGGGTGGAAGAGCCCAGCATTTT. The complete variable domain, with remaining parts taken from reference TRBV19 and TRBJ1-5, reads DGGITQSPKYLFRKEGQNVTLSCEQNLNHDAMYWYRQDPGQGLRLIYYSQIVNDFQKGDIAEGYSVSREKKESFPLTVTSAQKNPTAFYLCASRGQGGRAQHFGDGTRLSIL.